The sample holds one count of the clone carrying this T cell receptor (beta chain). Its antigen is unknown. V dropped 0 bases and J dropped 10; count of bases not matched to a gene: 1. The CDR3 length is 13 residues. CDR1 and CDR2 from the germline V gene are WSHSY and SAAADI. Only in-frame clones appear in the TCRdb table, and some are missing; sequencing was by immunoSEQ multiplex PCR. The sample carries under 150,000 clones, more than 85% recorded once. These data are taken from a study of T cell responses to AZD1222 COVID-19 vaccine. Findings of the study overall: White British ancestry dominated among donors, who included more females, and clonal diversity was possibly underestimated.

The receptor's source is an adult in good health. Source: peripheral blood, taken on day 0 of AZD1222 vaccination. V gene TRBV10-2 combines with J gene TRBJ2-2; 8 nucleotides line up with TRBD1. The CDR3 nucleotides read TGCGCCAGCAGTGAGTCGACAGGGGTGGAGCTGTTTTTT. It specifies CASSESTGVELFF.